Sequencing of this TCR beta chain was carried out in a study of cytomegalovirus exposure and HLA in healthy donors. Findings and caveats of the study: Reportedly, diagnosis of cytomegalovirus status by the classifier showed high specificity and sensitivity.

Points on this clone: Its specificity is not known.

Nominal health characterized the donors when sampled, though unrecorded immune exposures were likely. No record exists of this donor's CMV serostatus. PCR amplification relied on 60 Vbeta primers (plus 13 Jbeta primers). Here immunoSEQ multiplex PCR was the method, and the copy in TCRdb shows in-frame clones only, minus some. The sample lists about 120,000 clones, about 80% occurring once. This CDR3 spans 14 amino acids. The germline gives CDR1 ENHRY, CDR2 SYGVKD. The V gene end was trimmed by 9 bases and the J gene end by 5 bases; junction bases not matched to a gene: 7. The V gene is TRBV10-3, the J gene TRBJ2-5; 12 bases match TRBD2. The specimen was PBMCs. This clonotype was obtained from a human donor in good health. The CDR3 loop is CAISRTSGMETQYF. The CDR3 nucleotides are TGTGCCATTTCGAGGACTAGCGGGATGGAGACCCAGTACTTC.